The 31 T cell receptor beta chains below all came from one sample that was sequenced in a study of identical twins. MiXCR, applied by TCRdb to the 5' RACE reads, yields one record per CDR3 protein. In the table there are under 350,000 distinct CDR3 sequences, 9.5% of which are singletons. These sequences were also reported in another study, on yellow fever vaccine responses in identical twins.

Sequenced material: CD8+ T cells sorted from blood. The source is a woman between 18 and 29 years old in good health.

This clonotype showed up just a few times. V and J are TRBV5-6 and TRBJ2-1; 9 bases are a match to TRBD2. The CDR3 extends over 17 amino acids. Trimming at V came to 2 bases and at J to 5 bases, leaving 11 bases not matched to a gene. From germline, CDR1 is SGHDT and CDR2 YYEEEE. The DNA for the CDR3 is TGTGCCAGCAGCTTAAGGTTTAGGCGGGAGGGCCACAATGAGCAGTTCTTC. It specifies CASSLRFRREGHNEQFF.

This clonotype has a handful of counts. The chain joins TRBV5-1 to TRBJ2-7; 7 bases are shared with TRBD1. The J segment lost 5 bases and the V segment lost 3 bases, leaving 17 bases of the junction unmatched. This CDR3 is built from 17 residues. Germline-derived CDR1 and CDR2 are SGHRS and YFSETQ. CDR3 protein: CASSSPHDRALKDEQYF. The DNA for the CDR3 is TGCGCCAGCAGCTCCCCCCACGACAGGGCGCTGAAAGACGAGCAGTACTTC.

V usage is TRBV7-9 and J usage is TRBJ2-1; D ambiguous. The CDR3 spans 14 residues. V gave up 5 bases and J gave up 9 bases, with 17 bases separating them. Germline CDR1 is SEHNR and CDR2 is FQNEAQ (reference sequence). CDR3 residues: CASSAQLSEREQFF. CDR3 nucleotides: TGTGCCAGCAGCGCCCAGCTTTCTGAGCGTGAGCAGTTCTTC.

This clonotype came up many times. The chain uses TRBV21-1 and TRBJ2-5; the D segment call TRBD1 is taken from the table without a DNA check. TRBV21-1 has pseudogene status. The length of the CDR3 is 13 residues. CDR3 DNA sequence: TGTGCCAGCAGCAAAGGACAGGAAGAGACCCAGTACTTC. This translates into CASSKGQEETQYF.

This clonotype showed up just a few times. V usage is TRBV10-3 and J usage is TRBJ2-7; TRBD1 matches 11 bases. Germline lookup yields CDR1 ENHRY and CDR2 SYGVKD. The CDR3 runs to 15 residues. V was clipped by 6 bases and J by 4 bases; unmatched bases: 8. CDR3 amino acids: CAISATGQGAYEQYF. Here the CDR3 DNA reads TGTGCCATCAGCGCTACCGGACAGGGGGCTTACGAGCAGTACTTC.

This clonotype occurred many times. The chain links TRBV15 to TRBJ2-7; D is possibly TRBD2 (6 bases). CDR1 and CDR2 (germline): LNHNV, YYDKDF (reference sequence). The CDR3 covers 14 residues. Trimming shortened V by 5 bases and J by 3 bases, and 14 bases separated the two germline ends. CDR3 sequence: CATSWTGLSYEQYF. The CDR3 DNA follows: TGTGCCACCAGCTGGACGGGACTCAGCTACGAGCAGTACTTC.

The J gene is TRBJ2-3, the V gene TRBV25-1, with D maybe TRBD2 (6 bases). The V gene's germline CDR1 is MGHDK and CDR2 SYGVNS. This CDR3 region has 17 residues. The ends were cut back, 6 bases at V and 3 bases at J, with 22 bases in the middle. The CDR3 DNA sequence: TGTGCCAGCAGCGGCTGGGTCCGGGAGTGGGGGACAGATACGCAGTATTTT. Protein: CASSGWVREWGTDTQYF.

Ten or more counts support this clonotype. V and J are TRBV28 and TRBJ1-2, with D perhaps matching TRBD1 (6 bases). V was trimmed by 5 bases and J by 2 bases, leaving 9 bases between them. The CDR3 spans 13 residues. Per the germline V gene, CDR1 is MDHEN and CDR2 is SYDVKM. The CDR3 spells CASSHDRNYGYTF. CDR3 DNA: TGTGCCAGCAGTCACGACAGGAACTATGGCTACACCTTC.

The V and J genes are TRBV7-9 and TRBJ2-5, with D hard to call. The length of the CDR3 is 14 residues. Trimming cost V 3 bases and J 3 bases, with 11 bases left between them. CDR1 and CDR2 (germline): SEHNR, FQNEAQ (reference sequence). CDR3 coding DNA: TGTGCCAGCAGCTTCTTGGGGTATGAAGAGACCCAGTACTTC. Translated: CASSFLGYEETQYF.

This clonotype was seen repeatedly, ten times or more. The J gene is TRBJ2-2, the V gene TRBV20-1; D is tentatively TRBD1 or TRBD2 (6 bases each). Trimming removed 7 bases from V and 5 bases from J, with 14 bases in between. CDR3 length: 13 amino acids. CDR1 is DFQATT, CDR2 SNEGSKA, per germline (reference sequence). CDR3 in amino acids: CSVPGAYTGELFF. The CDR3 DNA is TGCAGTGTGCCGGGGGCATATACCGGGGAGCTGTTTTTT.

This clonotype has ten or more counts. V usage is TRBV7-6 and J usage is TRBJ2-1; the match to TRBD2 covers 8 bases. J lost 6 bases, V lost 4 bases, and 8 bases had no gene match. The germline gives CDR1 SGHVS, CDR2 FNYEAQ. The CDR3 is made up of 15 amino acids. The CDR3: CASSSGGGLGNEQFF. The CDR3 DNA reads TGTGCCAGCAGCTCGGGGGGGGGCCTGGGCAATGAGCAGTTCTTC.

This clonotype occurred a few times. The chain is built from TRBV20-1 and TRBJ2-1; no clear D gene. There are 14 residues in the CDR3. Deletions cut 3 bases from V and 4 bases from J, with 13 bases between. The germline CDR1 and CDR2 sequences are DFQATT and SNEGSKA (reference sequence). The DNA of the CDR3 is TGCAGTGCTAGGGGTTTGCTACAATACAATGAGCAGTTCTTC. Amino acids: CSARGLLQYNEQFF.

The rearrangement uses TRBV7-9 and TRBJ2-2; 8 nucleotides agree with TRBD1. V lost 8 bases and J lost 5; bases outside the gene matches: 16. The CDR3 runs to 17 residues. In germline, CDR1 is SEHNR, CDR2 FQNEAQ (reference sequence). The CDR3: CASGGQVEGLTTGELFF. DNA for the CDR3: TGTGCCAGCGGGGGACAGGTAGAGGGATTAACAACCGGGGAGCTGTTTTTT.

V and J are TRBV4-1 and TRBJ2-2; no reliable D call. This CDR3 is 11 amino acids long. The V and J ends lost 3 bases and 7 bases respectively, with 3 bases between them. Looked up from germline, CDR1 is MGHRA and CDR2 is YSYEKL. The CDR3: CASSQGGELFF. CDR3 DNA: TGCGCCAGCAGCCAGGGCGGGGAGCTGTTTTTT.

This clonotype was detected only a few times. This chain connects TRBV27 to TRBJ2-7; a possible D gene is TRBD2 (7 bases). Germline V gene lookup returns CDR1 MNHEY and CDR2 SMNVEV (reference sequence). The CDR3 is 14 amino acids. Trimming cost V 7 bases and J 3 bases, with 16 bases left between them. CDR3 amino acids: CASKSQRGHYEQYF. The CDR3 DNA is TGTGCCAGCAAGTCCCAGCGGGGACACTACGAGCAGTACTTC.

This chain uses TRBV4-3 with TRBJ2-7; no definite D call. From germline, CDR1 is LGHNA and CDR2 YSLEER. CDR3 length: 16 amino acids. V lost 0 bases and J lost 5, with 17 bases in between. The CDR3 region has the DNA TGCGCCAGCAGCCAAGATATAGAGATGGGATGGGACGAGCAGTACTTC. Translating it yields CASSQDIEMGWDEQYF.

This clonotype came up a few times. This chain uses TRBV5-1 with TRBJ2-2, with TRBD1 matching 8 bases. This CDR3 comprises 19 residues. Trimming at V came to 1 base and at J to 3 bases, leaving 14 bases not matched to a gene. Looked up from germline, CDR1 is SGHRS and CDR2 is YFSETQ. The CDR3 loop is CASSLFPFADRVDTGELFF. CDR3 in DNA: TGCGCCAGCAGCTTGTTTCCGTTTGCGGACAGGGTTGACACCGGGGAGCTGTTTTTT.

The chain links TRBV5-1 to TRBJ2-3; TRBD1 or TRBD2 may be the D gene (5 bases each). The V gene's germline CDR1 is SGHRS and CDR2 YFSETQ. The V gene lost 3 bases and the J gene lost 0 bases, with 11 bases spanning the gap. The CDR3 consists of 15 residues. CDR3 sequence (DNA): TGCGCCAGCAGCTCCTGGGACGGAAGCACAGATACGCAGTATTTT. This codes for CASSSWDGSTDTQYF.

This clonotype was seen repeatedly, ten times or more. The gene calls are TRBV4-1 and TRBJ2-1; D is possibly TRBD1 (5 bases). V dropped 1 base and J dropped 6 bases, with 10 bases sitting between them. The CDR3 is 14 amino acids. Germline V gene lookup returns CDR1 MGHRA and CDR2 YSYEKL. The CDR3, as DNA: TGCGCCAGCAGCCAAGTTGGTGGGGCCAATGAGCAGTTCTTC. Translated: CASSQVGGANEQFF.

V usage is TRBV11-2 and J usage is TRBJ2-7; D uncertain. The germline CDR1 and CDR2 sequences are SGHAT and FQNNGV. With 4 bases removed from V and 3 bases from J, the gap between germline ends came to 10 bases. The CDR3 loop spans 13 amino acids. This CDR3 reads CASSSSNNYEQYF. CDR3 coding DNA: TGTGCCAGCAGCTCCTCAAACAACTACGAGCAGTACTTC.

This clonotype turned up a few times. The gene calls are TRBV27 and TRBJ2-7; 9 bases are a match to TRBD1. This CDR3 is 15 amino acids long. Germline V gives CDR1 MNHEY, CDR2 SMNVEV (reference sequence). Trimming took 5 bases from V and 3 from J; bases not matched to a gene: 8. The CDR3 DNA reads TGTGCCAGCAGTGTCGACAGGGGGGGCAACTACGAGCAGTACTTC. This codes for CASSVDRGGNYEQYF.

This rearrangement joins TRBV28 to TRBJ2-1; D is ambiguous. This CDR3 is 13 amino acids long. The V end lost 3 bases, the J end lost 3 bases, and 6 bases lay between the germline ends. The germline V gene has CDR1 MDHEN and CDR2 SYDVKM. The CDR3 spells CASSFFDYNEQFF. CDR3 DNA: TGTGCCAGCAGTTTTTTCGACTACAATGAGCAGTTCTTC. The full variable domain, rest sourced from reference TRBV28 and TRBJ2-1, is DVKVTQSSRYLVKRTGEKVFLECVQDMDHENMFWYRQDPGLGLRLIYFSYDVKMKEKGDIPEGYSVSREKKERFSLILESASTNQTSMYLCASSFFDYNEQFFGPGTRLTVL.

This clonotype occurred a few times. The V and J genes are TRBV25-1 and TRBJ1-4, with 8 bases identical to TRBD1. From germline, CDR1 is MGHDK and CDR2 SYGVNS. V lost 8 bases, J lost 8 bases, and 10 bases stayed unmatched. This CDR3 has 14 amino acids. DNA for the CDR3: TGTGCCAGCGCCCAGACAGGGGACGCCGAAAAACTGTTTTTT. Amino acid sequence: CASAQTGDAEKLFF.

Many counts were recorded for this clonotype. The rearrangement joins TRBV12-3 or TRBV12-4 to TRBJ2-2, with D possibly being TRBD1 (6 bases). The CDR3 is 12 amino acids. Trimming pared 1 base from V and 14 bases from J, leaving 11 bases between. CDR3 protein: CASSLGQVELFF. The CDR3 nucleotides are TGTGCCAGCAGTTTAGGACAGGTGGAACTGTTTTTT.

This clonotype was observed many times. The chain joins TRBV3-1 to TRBJ2-7; D remains unclear. The V gene's germline CDR1 is LGHDT and CDR2 YNNKEL (reference sequence). V was trimmed by 4 bases and J by 6 bases, leaving 10 bases between them. This CDR3 comprises 12 residues. The CDR3 protein is CASSPFWGEQYF. CDR3 sequence (DNA): TGTGCCAGCAGCCCGTTCTGGGGCGAGCAGTACTTC.

This clonotype has just a few counts. The chain links TRBV20-1 to TRBJ2-3; 9 nucleotides align to TRBD2. The trim removed 4 bases at V and 3 bases at J, leaving 5 bases unmatched. CDR3 size: 14 residues. The germline CDR1 and CDR2 sequences are DFQATT and SNEGSKA (reference sequence). The CDR3 DNA sequence: TGCAGTGCTATTAGCGGGGGAGTGACAGATACGCAGTATTTT. Translating it yields CSAISGGVTDTQYF.

Ten or more counts support this clonotype. The chain has TRBV20-1 and TRBJ2-1, with 9 bases that match TRBD2. The CDR3 runs 15 residues. J lost 0 bases, V lost 5 bases, and 5 bases had no gene match. The germline CDR1 and CDR2 sequences are DFQATT and SNEGSKA (reference sequence). CDR3 in amino acids: CSAFSGSSSYNEQFF. CDR3 nucleotide sequence: TGCAGTGCTTTTAGCGGGAGCAGCTCCTACAATGAGCAGTTCTTC.

Many counts were recorded for this clonotype. This sequence joins TRBV29-1 and TRBJ2-1; the D is unclear. Germline CDR1 is SQVTM and CDR2 is ANQGSEA. Trimming cost V 6 bases and J 0 bases, with 12 bases left between them. This CDR3 comprises 14 residues. The CDR3 DNA follows: TGCAGCGTCGACGGGCAGAACTCCTACAATGAGCAGTTCTTC. This sequence encodes CSVDGQNSYNEQFF.

This clonotype was seen repeatedly, ten times or more. CDR3 DNA sequence: TGCGCCAGCAGCCAAGTGCTTATTCGAGGCGAGCAGTACTTC. Translated: CASSQVLIRGEQYF. The rearrangement links TRBV4-1 to TRBJ2-7; D unresolved. The ends were cut back, 1 base at V and 6 bases at J, with 13 bases in the middle. CDR3 length: 14 residues. Germline V lookup: CDR1 MGHRA, CDR2 YSYEKL.

V gene TRBV28 combines with J gene TRBJ2-3; TRBD2 is a possible D gene (5 bases). The V gene lost 6 bases and the J gene lost 1 base, with 17 bases spanning the gap. CDR3 length: 16 residues. CDR1 is MDHEN and CDR2 is SYDVKM in the germline V gene. The CDR3 coding sequence is TGTGCCAGCAGGGGAGTGGCCTCCGGGGGCACAGATACGCAGTATTTT. Encoded protein: CASRGVASGGTDTQYF.

This clonotype was observed a few times. The CDR3 DNA sequence: TGTGCCAGCAGTTTACAGGACAGGGTACAAGAGACCCAGTACTTC. Translated: CASSLQDRVQETQYF. The V call is TRBV12-3 or TRBV12-4, the J call TRBJ2-5; TRBD1 agrees at 8 bases. The V segment lost 2 bases and the J segment 2 bases; nucleotides outside the gene matches: 4. The CDR3 consists of 15 residues.